This TCR beta chain was retrieved from a study of T-cell memory formation after mild COVID-19. Study overall: In these data, TCR clusters were largely donor specific.

TCRdb processed the 5' RACE reads anew with MiXCR; each CDR3 protein has one entry. The repertoire holds roughly 280,000 distinct CDR3 sequences, with under 8.5% as singletons. To note about this clonotype: What it recognizes is unknown.

CDR1 is SGHVS, CDR2 FQNEAQ, per germline. CDR3 size: 16 residues. V was pared by 1 base and J by 5 bases, with 17 bases between. Whole-study results and caveats: A subset of responding clones appeared in pre-infection memory, suggesting cross-reactive memory joined. The CD4+ clones that contracted clustered mainly within CM and EM, and the CD8+ clones concentrated in EMRA. There was a balanced CD4/CD8 profile in clones contracting day 15 to 85, and later expanders leaned CD4+.

The sequence derives from a man between 18 and 35 years old who had mild COVID-19 (a few samples of this study predate the infection). Cell type and time point are not known. V and J are TRBV7-8 and TRBJ1-2, with D tentatively TRBD1 (6 bases). The sample consisted of PBMCs or a T cell subset sorted from them (not recorded which). Here the CDR3 DNA reads TGTGCCAGCAGCTTAGGGTGGGGGAGGCAGGGGTATGGCTACACCTTC. Encoded protein: CASSLGWGRQGYGYTF.